This TCR beta chain originates from a study of blood T cell repertoires in COVID-19. Original processing notes: Researchers report that nucleated cell counts were estimated from reference gene primer amplification. The protocol was immunoSEQ multiplex PCR, while the TCRdb copy is restricted to in-frame clones and leaves out a portion. The V and J calls and clone size come from that table; D and trimming were worked out from the DNA. The table lists approximately 250,000 clones, roughly 85% of them singletons. Sequencing input: peripheral blood. The TCR was taken from a man aged 25-40 years who had recovered from COVID-19.

The CDR3 region is CASTLFVNPGEQTQYF. The CDR3 bases are TGCGCCAGCACCCTATTCGTTAACCCCGGGGAGCAGACCCAGTACTTC. V usage is TRBV5-1 and J usage is TRBJ2-5; D may be TRBD2 (5 bases). V lost 6 bases and J 6 bases, leaving 24 bases between the germline ends. Germline CDR1 is SGHRS and CDR2 is YFSETQ. The CDR3 consists of 16 residues.